One sample yielded the 26 T cell receptor beta chains listed below, sequenced in a study of blood T cell repertoires in COVID-19. Sequencing was performed with immunoSEQ multiplex PCR; in TCRdb, only in-frame clones are kept and a portion is missing. Among over 450,000 clones listed, roughly 89% were seen once. The sample comprised peripheral blood. The receptors come from a young man with COVID-19, enrolled during active disease.

The chain links TRBV14 to TRBJ2-7; 9 bases line up with TRBD1. The CDR3 totals 13 residues. Germline loops: CDR1 SGHDN, CDR2 FVKESK. The J segment lost 6 bases and the V segment lost 4 bases, leaving 4 bases of the junction unmatched. This chain's CDR3 is CASSPGTGIEQYF. CDR3 DNA sequence: TGTGCCAGCAGCCCCGGGACAGGGATCGAGCAGTACTTC. The complete variable domain, with remaining parts taken from reference TRBV14 and TRBJ2-7, reads EAGVTQFPSHSVIEKGQTVTLRCDPISGHDNLYWYRRVMGKEIKFLLHFVKESKQDESGMPNNRFLAERTGGTYSTLKVQPAELEDSGVYFCASSPGTGIEQYFGPGTRLTVT.

The chain combines TRBV19 with TRBJ2-3; D gene uncertain. Germline assignment: CDR1 LNHDA and CDR2 SQIVND (reference sequence). Trimming shortened V by 0 bases and J by 0 bases, and 4 bases separated the two germline ends. The CDR3 spans 14 residues. In nucleotides, the CDR3 is TGTGCCAGTAGTATAGATCAGAGCACAGATACGCAGTATTTT. Protein sequence: CASSIDQSTDTQYF.

V is TRBV6-1 and J is TRBJ1-2; weak D call: TRBD1 (5 bases). Looked up from germline, CDR1 is MNHNS and CDR2 is SASEGT. The CDR3 consists of 15 residues. Deletions cut 0 bases from V and 4 bases from J, with 12 bases between. CDR3 bases: TGTGCCAGCAGTGAAGCCCAGGGACTCGGCTATGGCTACACCTTC. This gives the protein CASSEAQGLGYGYTF.

The rearrangement links TRBV12-3 or TRBV12-4 to TRBJ1-4, with a weak D call TRBD1 (5 bases). Trimming pared 7 bases from V and 8 bases from J, leaving 14 bases between. The CDR3 extends over 13 amino acids. Here the CDR3 DNA reads TGTGCCAGCACTTCCAGGGTAGAGGAAAAACTGTTTTTT. Translated: CASTSRVEEKLFF.

This clone was seen a single time. This rearrangement joins TRBV6-4 to TRBJ2-3; D is undetermined. The CDR3 spans 13 residues. V was pared by 2 bases and J by 4 bases, with 7 bases between. Germline CDR1 MRHNA, CDR2 SNTAGT. The CDR3 sequence is CASSDGASDTQYF. CDR3 nucleotide sequence: TGTGCCAGCAGTGACGGAGCATCAGATACGCAGTATTTT.

The chain links TRBV9 to TRBJ2-7, with 9 bases matching TRBD1. The J segment lost 3 bases and the V segment lost 3 bases, leaving 7 bases of the junction unmatched. The CDR3 has 15 residues. Germline lookup yields CDR1 SGDLS and CDR2 YYNGEE. The CDR3 DNA is TGTGCCAGCAGCGCCTGGACAGGGGAGGGCTACGAGCAGTACTTC. Translated: CASSAWTGEGYEQYF.

This sequence joins TRBV6-5 and TRBJ2-3, with D perhaps TRBD2 (7 bases). This CDR3 is built from 15 residues. Looked up from germline, CDR1 is MNHEY and CDR2 is SVGAGI. V was clipped by 8 bases and J by 1 base, with 16 bases between them. The CDR3 coding sequence is TGTGCCAGCTCTCTCGCGGGGGCTGGCACAGATACGCAGTATTTT. It codes for CASSLAGAGTDTQYF.

This chain joins TRBV12-3 or TRBV12-4 and TRBJ1-1; a weak D match, TRBD1 (6 bases). V shed 5 bases and J shed 6 bases, with 13 bases lying between them. The CDR3 has 13 residues. CDR3 sequence: CASSRGDTAEAFF. The CDR3 nucleotides read TGTGCCAGCAGTCGAGGGGACACGGCTGAAGCTTTCTTT.

This sequence joins TRBV18 and TRBJ2-5, with 11 bases lining up with TRBD2. The V segment lost 5 bases and the J segment 2 bases; nucleotides outside the gene matches: 7. The CDR3 extends over 16 amino acids. Germline lookup yields CDR1 KGHSH and CDR2 LQKENI. CDR3 protein: CASSTNLAGGQETQYF. In DNA form, the CDR3 reads TGTGCCAGCTCAACAAATCTAGCGGGGGGACAAGAGACCCAGTACTTC.

The chain carries TRBV29-1 and TRBJ2-5, with 8 bases fitting TRBD2. V was clipped by 4 bases and J by 1 base; unmatched bases: 8. Germline V CDR1 and CDR2: SQVTM, ANQGSEA. CDR3 length: 15 residues. CDR3 sequence: CSVGERGPIQETQYF. The CDR3 DNA reads as TGCAGCGTTGGGGAGCGGGGGCCGATCCAAGAGACCCAGTACTTC.

The chain joins TRBV19 to TRBJ2-6; TRBD2 aligns across 16 bases. J was trimmed by 2 bases and V by 5 bases; bases with no gene match: 9. This CDR3 has 20 amino acids. Germline V lookup: CDR1 LNHDA, CDR2 SQIVND (reference sequence). CDR3 in amino acids: CASSLPGLAGGPTGANVLTF. In DNA, the CDR3 is TGTGCCAGTAGTCTTCCGGGACTAGCGGGAGGGCCCACTGGGGCCAACGTCCTGACTTTC.

In this sample, this clone turned up a few times. CDR3 DNA sequence: TGTGCCAGCAGTGAAATGGACAGGGGGATAAACACCATATATTTT. Its translation is CASSEMDRGINTIYF. This rearrangement joins TRBV25-1 to TRBJ1-3; 10 bases line up with TRBD1. Unmatched junction bases numbered 4, after V lost 2 bases and J lost 6 bases. From germline, CDR1 is MGHDK and CDR2 SYGVNS. The CDR3 length is 15 residues.

This clone was counted a single time. The chain has TRBV27 and TRBJ1-1; D may be TRBD1 (5 bases). The V and J ends lost 2 bases and 5 bases respectively, with 12 bases between them. Germline CDR1 reads MNHEY; CDR2 reads SMNVEV (reference sequence). The CDR3 consists of 14 residues. The CDR3 DNA reads as TGTGCCAGCAGTTTAAACAGGATTGGGACTGAAGCTTTCTTT. The encoded protein is CASSLNRIGTEAFF.

For the CDR3, the DNA is TGTGCCAGCAGCTTGGCCCTAGCTAGCGTGGCCAACGTCCTGACTTTC. The encoded protein is CASSLALASVANVLTF. The chain links TRBV5-5 to TRBJ2-6; tentative D call: TRBD2 (6 bases). Per the germline V gene, CDR1 is SGHKS and CDR2 is YYEKEE (reference sequence). CDR3 length: 16 residues. Trimming left V 0 bases short and J 6 bases short, with 13 bases between.

This clone was recorded many times. The chain recombines TRBV27 with TRBJ2-2; 8 nucleotides align to TRBD1. The V and J ends lost 6 bases and 7 bases, in that order; junction bases with no gene match: 4. The germline V gene has CDR1 MNHEY and CDR2 SMNVEV (reference sequence). There are 13 residues in the CDR3. CDR3 residues: CASSRQGYGELFF. CDR3 nucleotide sequence: TGTGCCAGCAGCCGACAGGGGTACGGGGAGCTGTTTTTT.

The chain links TRBV6-6 to TRBJ2-2; TRBD1 agrees at 8 bases. There are 18 residues in the CDR3. Germline CDR1 MNHNY, CDR2 SVGAGI (reference sequence). V was clipped by 6 bases and J by 5 bases; unmatched bases: 17. CDR3 nucleotides: TGTGCCAGCAGACGAGACAGGGGTGGGGTCTCGATTACCGGGGAGCTGTTTTTT. Translating gives CASRRDRGGVSITGELFF.

The chain carries TRBV5-1 and TRBJ2-5, with TRBD1 matching 8 bases. The CDR3 is 15 amino acids. The trim removed 1 base at V and 0 bases at J, leaving 2 bases unmatched. The germline gives CDR1 SGHRS, CDR2 YFSETQ. The CDR3 region is CASSLWDRYQETQYF. The CDR3 DNA sequence: TGCGCCAGCAGCTTGTGGGACAGGTACCAAGAGACCCAGTACTTC.

The CDR3, as DNA: TGCGCCAGCACCTTAAGGGACAGGCTCAAGGATACGCAGTATTTT. Translating it yields CASTLRDRLKDTQYF. The rearrangement joins TRBV4-1 to TRBJ2-3; 8 positions agree with TRBD1. CDR1 is MGHRA, CDR2 YSYEKL, per germline. V lost 7 bases, J lost 6 bases, and 12 bases stayed unmatched. The CDR3 sequence is 15 residues long.

This chain links TRBV4-1 with TRBJ2-4; TRBD2 agrees at 12 bases. CDR1 and CDR2 (germline): MGHRA, YSYEKL. Trimming took 2 bases from V and 7 from J; bases not matched to a gene: 0. This CDR3 is 14 amino acids long. The CDR3 region has the DNA TGCGCCAGCAGCCAACTAGCGGGAGGGAACATTCAGTACTTC. Protein sequence: CASSQLAGGNIQYF.

This clone was counted a single time. The rearrangement links TRBV5-8 to TRBJ1-5; 8 bases map to TRBD1. The V segment lost 0 bases and the J segment 3 bases; nucleotides outside the gene matches: 8. The V gene's germline CDR1 is SGHTS and CDR2 YDEGEE. The CDR3 contains 17 residues. CDR3 residues: CASSLVLGTGHNQPQHF. In DNA, the CDR3 is TGTGCCAGCAGCTTGGTACTTGGGACAGGCCACAATCAGCCCCAGCATTTT.

V and J are TRBV6-5 and TRBJ1-2, with D perhaps TRBD1 (5 bases). Trimming took 2 bases from V and 5 from J, leaving 12 bases between them. The germline V gene encodes CDR1 MNHEY and CDR2 SVGAGI. This CDR3 spans 14 amino acids. CDR3 protein: CASSYGGFPYGYTF. The DNA of the CDR3 is TGTGCCAGCAGTTACGGGGGGTTCCCATATGGCTACACCTTC.

DNA for the CDR3: TGTGCCAGCAGCCCGATGGGCGGCGGGGCACCCCTCCACTTT. The encoded protein is CASSPMGGGAPLHF. The rearrangement links TRBV7-9 to TRBJ1-6; D unresolved. The CDR3 runs 14 residues. V lost 5 bases, J lost 11 bases, and 16 bases lay in between. Germline V lookup: CDR1 SEHNR, CDR2 FQNEAQ (reference sequence).

J is TRBJ2-5 and V is TRBV2, with 8 bases lining up with TRBD1. After removal of 4 bases from V and 1 base from J, the junction contained 5 bases not matched to a gene. The CDR3 is 15 amino acids. CDR1 is SNHLY and CDR2 is FYNNEI in the germline V gene. Here the CDR3 reads CASSGGQGAQETQYF. CDR3 DNA sequence: TGTGCCAGCAGTGGCGGGCAGGGGGCCCAAGAGACCCAGTACTTC.

The V call is TRBV7-9, the J call TRBJ2-3; 10 bases line up with TRBD1. J lost 6 bases, V lost 4 bases, and 4 bases had no gene match. This CDR3 spans 14 amino acids. Germline-derived CDR1 and CDR2 are SEHNR and FQNEAQ (reference sequence). This chain's CDR3 is CASSWTGGKDTQYF. The CDR3 bases are TGTGCCAGCAGCTGGACAGGGGGAAAGGATACGCAGTATTTT.

The V call is TRBV29-1, the J call TRBJ2-7; D may be TRBD1 (6 bases). This CDR3 has 13 amino acids. Germline assignment: CDR1 SQVTM and CDR2 ANQGSEA. With 4 bases removed from V and 2 bases from J, the gap between germline ends came to 12 bases. The CDR3 loop is CSVGTDQAYEQYF. DNA for the CDR3: TGCAGCGTTGGGACAGATCAAGCCTACGAGCAGTACTTC.

This rearrangement joins TRBV4-1 to TRBJ2-2; the D is unclear. The CDR3 contains 14 residues. Looked up from germline, CDR1 is MGHRA and CDR2 is YSYEKL. Trimming pared 1 base from V and 8 bases from J, leaving 11 bases between. CDR3 sequence (DNA): TGCGCCAGCAGCCAAGGTCACCCCCTAGGGGAGCTGTTTTTT. Amino acid sequence: CASSQGHPLGELFF.